The present T cell receptor beta chain was sequenced within a study of blood T cell repertoires in COVID-19. The CDR3 has 13 residues. The V gene end was trimmed by 7 bases and the J gene end by 6 bases; junction bases not matched to a gene: 10. In germline, CDR1 is SQVTM, CDR2 ANQGSEA. Assay: immunoSEQ multiplex PCR; the TCRdb copy retains only in-frame clones and omits some. The table lists 85,000 to 100,000 clones, around 88% of them singletons, with more than 7% in the top ten. The sequence came from a man aged 55-75 years with acute or convalescent COVID-19. The chain links TRBV29-1 to TRBJ1-2; 8 bases match TRBD1. What was sequenced was peripheral blood. The CDR3 DNA is TGCAGCGGCCTGACAGGGGAAGGAAATGGCTACACCTTC. Its translation: CSGLTGEGNGYTF.